The clone carrying this TCR beta chain came up a few times. The CDR3 is 14 residues long. With 1 base removed from V and 3 bases from J, the gap between germline ends came to 10 bases. Germline V gene data show CDR1 as SGHRS and CDR2 as YFSETQ. This entry belongs to a study of T cell responses to AZD1222 COVID-19 vaccine. The protocol was immunoSEQ multiplex PCR, while the TCRdb copy is restricted to in-frame clones and leaves out a portion. The sample has approximately 85,000 clones, 65% to 90% seen once. The chain couples TRBV5-1 to TRBJ2-5; D is possibly TRBD2 (6 bases). This clonotype was sampled from an adult in good health. The sequences come from peripheral blood, collected on day 0 of AZD1222 vaccination. CDR3 amino acids: CASSLQSGEETQYF. CDR3 DNA sequence: TGCGCCAGCAGCTTGCAATCGGGGGAAGAGACCCAGTACTTC.